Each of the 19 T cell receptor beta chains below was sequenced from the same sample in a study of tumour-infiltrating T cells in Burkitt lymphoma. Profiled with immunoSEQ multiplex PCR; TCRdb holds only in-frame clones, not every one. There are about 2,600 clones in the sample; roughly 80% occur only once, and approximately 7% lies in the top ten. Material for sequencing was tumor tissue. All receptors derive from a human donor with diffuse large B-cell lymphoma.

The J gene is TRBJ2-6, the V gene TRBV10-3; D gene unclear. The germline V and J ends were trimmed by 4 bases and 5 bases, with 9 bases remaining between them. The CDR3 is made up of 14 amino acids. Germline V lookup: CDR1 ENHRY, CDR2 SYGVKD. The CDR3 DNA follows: TGTGCCATCAGTGTGATAGTTCGGGCCAACGTCCTGACTTTC. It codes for CAISVIVRANVLTF.

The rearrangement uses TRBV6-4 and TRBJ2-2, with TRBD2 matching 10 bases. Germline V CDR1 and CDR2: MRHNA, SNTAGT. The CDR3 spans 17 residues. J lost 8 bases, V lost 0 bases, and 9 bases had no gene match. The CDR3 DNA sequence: TGTGCCAGCAGTGACTCTGGGCTAGCGGGGGCCTCAGGGGAGCTGTTTTTT. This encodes CASSDSGLAGASGELFF.

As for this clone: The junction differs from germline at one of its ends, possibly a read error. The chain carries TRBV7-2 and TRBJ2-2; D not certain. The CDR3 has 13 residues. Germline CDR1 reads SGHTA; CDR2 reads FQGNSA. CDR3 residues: CASNLRQAGELFF. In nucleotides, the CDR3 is TGTGCCAGCAACTTAAGGCAGGCCGGGGAGCTGTTTTTT. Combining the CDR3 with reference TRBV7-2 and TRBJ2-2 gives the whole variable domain GAGVSQSPSNKVTEKGKDVELRCDPISGHTALYWYRQSLGQGLEFLIYFQGNSAPDKSGLPSDRFSAERTGGSVSTLTIQRTQQEDSAVYLCASNLRQAGELFFGEGSRLTVL.

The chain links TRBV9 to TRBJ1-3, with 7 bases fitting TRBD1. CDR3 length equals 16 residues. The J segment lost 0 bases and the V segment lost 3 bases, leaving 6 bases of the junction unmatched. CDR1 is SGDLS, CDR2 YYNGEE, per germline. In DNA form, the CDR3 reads TGTGCCAGCAGCGAAGGAACAGGGGCCTCTGGAAACACCATATATTTT. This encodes CASSEGTGASGNTIYF. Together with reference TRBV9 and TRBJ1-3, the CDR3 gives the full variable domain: DSGVTQTPKHLITATGQRVTLRCSPRSGDLSVYWYQQSLDQGLQFLIQYYNGEERAKGNILERFSAQQFPDLHSELNLSSLELGDSALYFCASSEGTGASGNTIYFGEGSWLTVV.

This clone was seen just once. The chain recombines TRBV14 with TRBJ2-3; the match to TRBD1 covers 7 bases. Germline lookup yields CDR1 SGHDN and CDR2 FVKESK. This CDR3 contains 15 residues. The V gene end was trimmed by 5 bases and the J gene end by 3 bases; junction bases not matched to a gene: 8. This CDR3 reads CASSKFRGTTDTQYF. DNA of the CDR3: TGTGCCAGCAGCAAATTCAGGGGGACGACAGATACGCAGTATTTT.

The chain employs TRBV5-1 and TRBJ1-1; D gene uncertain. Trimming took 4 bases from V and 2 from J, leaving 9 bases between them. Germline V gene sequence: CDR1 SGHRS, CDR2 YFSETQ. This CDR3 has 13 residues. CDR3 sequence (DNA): TGCGCCAGCAGCCCCGCGGGAAACACTGAAGCTTTCTTT. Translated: CASSPAGNTEAFF.

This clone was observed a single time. Here the CDR3 DNA reads TGTGCCAGCAGTCGGGACTTCTACTACGAGCAGTACTTC. Its translation is CASSRDFYYEQYF. The chain carries TRBV6-5 and TRBJ2-7; possible D gene TRBD2, 6 bases. This CDR3 is built from 13 residues. Germline CDR1 is MNHEY and CDR2 is SVGAGI. Deletions cut 5 bases from V and 3 bases from J, with 11 bases between.

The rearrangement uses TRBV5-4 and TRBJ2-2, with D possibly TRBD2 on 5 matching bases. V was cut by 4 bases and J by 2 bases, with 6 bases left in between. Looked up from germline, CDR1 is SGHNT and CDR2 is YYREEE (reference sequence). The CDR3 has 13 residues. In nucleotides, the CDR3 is TGTGCCAGCAGCGAGGGAAACACCGGGGAGCTGTTTTTT. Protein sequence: CASSEGNTGELFF.

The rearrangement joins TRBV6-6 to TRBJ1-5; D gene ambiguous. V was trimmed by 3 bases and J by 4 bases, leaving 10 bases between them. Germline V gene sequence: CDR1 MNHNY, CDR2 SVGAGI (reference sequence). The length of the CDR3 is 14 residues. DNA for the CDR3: TGTGCCAGCAGTTATTTGGACCTGAATCAGCCCCAGCATTTT. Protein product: CASSYLDLNQPQHF.

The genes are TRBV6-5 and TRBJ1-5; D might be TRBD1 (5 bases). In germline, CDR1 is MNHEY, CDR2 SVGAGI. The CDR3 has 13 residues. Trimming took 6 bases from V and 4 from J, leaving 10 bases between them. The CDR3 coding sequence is TGTGCCAGCAGAGGGGCGGCGAATCAGCCCCAGCATTTT. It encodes CASRGAANQPQHF.

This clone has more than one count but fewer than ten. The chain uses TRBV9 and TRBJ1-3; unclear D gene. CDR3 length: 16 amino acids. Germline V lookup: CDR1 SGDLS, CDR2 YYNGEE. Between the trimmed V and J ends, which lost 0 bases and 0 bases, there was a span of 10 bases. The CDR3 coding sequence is TGTGCCAGCAGCGTAGGCAACAGCCACTCTGGAAACACCATATATTTT. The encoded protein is CASSVGNSHSGNTIYF. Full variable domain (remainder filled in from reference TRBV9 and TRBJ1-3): DSGVTQTPKHLITATGQRVTLRCSPRSGDLSVYWYQQSLDQGLQFLIQYYNGEERAKGNILERFSAQQFPDLHSELNLSSLELGDSALYFCASSVGNSHSGNTIYFGEGSWLTVV.

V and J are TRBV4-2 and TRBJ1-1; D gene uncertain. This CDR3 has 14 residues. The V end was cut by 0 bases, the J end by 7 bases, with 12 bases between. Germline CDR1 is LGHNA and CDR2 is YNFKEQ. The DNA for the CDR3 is TGTGCCAGCAGCCAAGAGGGTGGTCGCAGTGAAGCTTTCTTT. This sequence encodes CASSQEGGRSEAFF.

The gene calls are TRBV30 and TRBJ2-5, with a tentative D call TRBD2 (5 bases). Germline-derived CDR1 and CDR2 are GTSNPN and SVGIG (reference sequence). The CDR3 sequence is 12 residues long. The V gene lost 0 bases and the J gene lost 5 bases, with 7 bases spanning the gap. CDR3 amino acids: CAWSVSGETQYF. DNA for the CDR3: TGTGCCTGGAGTGTATCGGGGGAGACCCAGTACTTC.

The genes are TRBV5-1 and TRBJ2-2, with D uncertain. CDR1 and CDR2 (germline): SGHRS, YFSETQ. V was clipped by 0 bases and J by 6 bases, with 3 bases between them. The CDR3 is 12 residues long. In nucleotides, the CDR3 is TGCGCCAGCAGCTTGGTATCCGGGGAGCTGTTTTTT. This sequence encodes CASSLVSGELFF.

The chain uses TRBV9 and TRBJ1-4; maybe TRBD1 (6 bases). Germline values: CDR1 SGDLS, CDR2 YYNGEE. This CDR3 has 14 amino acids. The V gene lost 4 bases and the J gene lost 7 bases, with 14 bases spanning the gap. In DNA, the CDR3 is TGTGCCAGCAGCCCCACAGGGATAGCTGAAAAACTGTTTTTT. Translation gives CASSPTGIAEKLFF.

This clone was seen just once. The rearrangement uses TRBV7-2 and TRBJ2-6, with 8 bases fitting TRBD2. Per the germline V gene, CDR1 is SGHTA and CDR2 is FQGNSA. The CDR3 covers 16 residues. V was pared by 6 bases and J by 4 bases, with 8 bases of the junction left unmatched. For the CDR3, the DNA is TGTGCCAGCAGTTACTCGGGGGGGGCCGGGGCCAACGTCCTGACTTTC. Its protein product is CASSYSGGAGANVLTF.

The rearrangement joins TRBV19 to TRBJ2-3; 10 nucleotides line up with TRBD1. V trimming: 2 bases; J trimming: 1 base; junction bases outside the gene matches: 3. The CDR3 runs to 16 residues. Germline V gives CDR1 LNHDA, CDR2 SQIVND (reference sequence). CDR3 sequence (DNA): TGTGCCAGTAGTATAAGGACAGGGGGTGGCACAGATACGCAGTATTTT. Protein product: CASSIRTGGGTDTQYF.

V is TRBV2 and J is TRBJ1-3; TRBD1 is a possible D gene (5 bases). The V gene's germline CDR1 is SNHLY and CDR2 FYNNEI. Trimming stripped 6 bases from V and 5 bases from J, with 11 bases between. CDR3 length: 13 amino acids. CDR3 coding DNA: TGTGCCAGCAGGGTGGGACTGAGAAACACCATATATTTT. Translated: CASRVGLRNTIYF.

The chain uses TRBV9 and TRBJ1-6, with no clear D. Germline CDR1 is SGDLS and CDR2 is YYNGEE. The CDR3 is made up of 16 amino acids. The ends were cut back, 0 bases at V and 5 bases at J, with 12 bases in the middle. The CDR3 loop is CASSVGGRADNSPLHF. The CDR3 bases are TGTGCCAGCAGCGTAGGAGGTCGGGCGGATAATTCACCCCTCCACTTT.